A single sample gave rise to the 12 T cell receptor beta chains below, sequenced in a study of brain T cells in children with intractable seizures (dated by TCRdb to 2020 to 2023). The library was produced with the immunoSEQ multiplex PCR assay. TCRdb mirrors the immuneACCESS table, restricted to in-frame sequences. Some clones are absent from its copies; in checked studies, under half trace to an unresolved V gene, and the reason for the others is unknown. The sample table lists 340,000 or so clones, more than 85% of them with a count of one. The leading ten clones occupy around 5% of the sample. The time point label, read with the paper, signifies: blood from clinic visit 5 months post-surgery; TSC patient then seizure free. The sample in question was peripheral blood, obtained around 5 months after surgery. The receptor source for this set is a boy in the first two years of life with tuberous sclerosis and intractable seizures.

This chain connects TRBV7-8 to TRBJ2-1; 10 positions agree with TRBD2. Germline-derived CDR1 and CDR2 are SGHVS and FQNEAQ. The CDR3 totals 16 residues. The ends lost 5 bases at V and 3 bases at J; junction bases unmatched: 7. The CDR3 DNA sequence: TGTGCCAGCAGCCCTAGCGGGGGCCTAGACTACAATGAGCAGTTCTTC. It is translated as CASSPSGGLDYNEQFF.

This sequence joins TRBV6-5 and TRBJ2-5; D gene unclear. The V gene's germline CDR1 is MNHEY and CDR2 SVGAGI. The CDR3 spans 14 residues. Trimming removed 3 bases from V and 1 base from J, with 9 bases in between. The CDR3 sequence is CASSYGWVQETQYF. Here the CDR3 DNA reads TGTGCCAGCAGTTATGGGTGGGTCCAAGAGACCCAGTACTTC.

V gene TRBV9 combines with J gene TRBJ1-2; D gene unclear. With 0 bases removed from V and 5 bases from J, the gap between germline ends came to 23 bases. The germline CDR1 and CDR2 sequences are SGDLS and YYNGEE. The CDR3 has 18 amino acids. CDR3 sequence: CASSVDPSGSLLNYGYTF. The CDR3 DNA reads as TGTGCCAGCAGCGTAGACCCCAGTGGGAGCCTCCTTAATTATGGCTACACCTTC.

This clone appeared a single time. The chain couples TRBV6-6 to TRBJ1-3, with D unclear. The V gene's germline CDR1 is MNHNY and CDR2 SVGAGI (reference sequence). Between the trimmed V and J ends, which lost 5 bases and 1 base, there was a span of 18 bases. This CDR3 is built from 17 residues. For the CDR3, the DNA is TGTGCCAGCAGTCCCCCATCCGAAGGACCTTCTGGAAACACCATATATTTT. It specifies CASSPPSEGPSGNTIYF.

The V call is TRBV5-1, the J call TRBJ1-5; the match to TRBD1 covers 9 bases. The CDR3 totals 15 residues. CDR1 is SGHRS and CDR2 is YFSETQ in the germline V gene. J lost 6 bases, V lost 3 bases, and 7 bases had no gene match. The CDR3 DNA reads TGCGCCAGCAGCTCGACAGGGGGGGTCGGTCAGCCCCAGCATTTT. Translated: CASSSTGGVGQPQHF.

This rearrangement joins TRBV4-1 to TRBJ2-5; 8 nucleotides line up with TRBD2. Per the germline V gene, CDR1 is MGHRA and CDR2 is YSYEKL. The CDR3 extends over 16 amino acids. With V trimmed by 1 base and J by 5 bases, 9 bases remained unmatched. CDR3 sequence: CASSQGRGGTLETQYF. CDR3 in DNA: TGCGCCAGCAGCCAAGGACGGGGGGGGACTTTGGAGACCCAGTACTTC.

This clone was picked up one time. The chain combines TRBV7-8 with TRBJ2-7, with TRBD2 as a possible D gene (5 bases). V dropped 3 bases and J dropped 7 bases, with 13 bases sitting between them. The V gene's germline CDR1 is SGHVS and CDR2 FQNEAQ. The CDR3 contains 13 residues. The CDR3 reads CASSFGLAGEQYF. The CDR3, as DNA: TGTGCCAGCAGCTTCGGGCTAGCCGGTGAGCAGTACTTC.

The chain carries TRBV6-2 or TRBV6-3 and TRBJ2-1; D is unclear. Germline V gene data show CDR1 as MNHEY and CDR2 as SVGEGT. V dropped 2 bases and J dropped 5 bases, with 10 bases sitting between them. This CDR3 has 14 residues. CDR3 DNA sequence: TGTGCCAGCAGTTACCCAACCAATCACAATGAGCAGTTCTTC. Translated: CASSYPTNHNEQFF.

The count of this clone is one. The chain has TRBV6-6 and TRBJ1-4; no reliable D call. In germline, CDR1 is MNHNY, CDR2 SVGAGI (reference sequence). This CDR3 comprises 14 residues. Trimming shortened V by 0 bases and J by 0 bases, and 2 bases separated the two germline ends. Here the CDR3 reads CASSYSATNEKLFF. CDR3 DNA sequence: TGTGCCAGCAGTTACTCTGCAACTAATGAAAAACTGTTTTTT.

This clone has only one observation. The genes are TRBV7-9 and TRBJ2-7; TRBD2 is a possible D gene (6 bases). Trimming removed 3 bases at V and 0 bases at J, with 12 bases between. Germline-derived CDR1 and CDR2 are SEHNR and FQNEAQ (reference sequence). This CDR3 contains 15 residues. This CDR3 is CASSLREESSYEQYF. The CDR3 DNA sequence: TGTGCCAGCAGCTTGAGGGAGGAGAGCTCCTACGAGCAGTACTTC.

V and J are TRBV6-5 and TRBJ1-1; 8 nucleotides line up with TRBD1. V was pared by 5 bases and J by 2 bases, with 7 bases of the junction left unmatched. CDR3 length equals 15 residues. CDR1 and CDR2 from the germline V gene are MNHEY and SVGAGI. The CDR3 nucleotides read TGTGCCAGCAGTACCCGGGACAGGAGAAACACTGAAGCTTTCTTT. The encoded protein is CASSTRDRRNTEAFF.

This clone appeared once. CDR3 amino acids: CASSQDSMGALYNEQFF. The CDR3 nucleotides are TGCGCCAGCAGCCAAGACTCCATGGGAGCTCTCTACAATGAGCAGTTCTTC. The chain uses TRBV4-1 and TRBJ2-1, with TRBD2 as a possible D gene (5 bases). Between the trimmed V and J ends, which lost 0 bases and 3 bases, there was a span of 15 bases. CDR1 and CDR2 from the germline V gene are MGHRA and YSYEKL. The CDR3 covers 17 residues.